The rows below give T cell receptor beta chains drawn from one sample of a study of shared clonotypes between healthy human individuals. The repertoire was sequenced with immunoSEQ multiplex PCR; TCRdb's copy has only in-frame clones and lacks some. The sample gives about 2.1 million clones, 93% of which show up once; 1.5% to 2% is in the top ten. Sample: naive CD8+ T cells from PBMCs. These receptors all stem from a man younger than 35 in good health. Some clones in this sample may be carry-over from other donors' samples. Each CDR3 is given with its conserved first and last residue. D genes are given only for firm matches.

v_call: TRBV18; j_call: TRBJ1-5; d_call: TRBD1; cdr3_aa: CASSPTPPRGAQPQHF
v_call: TRBV7-3; j_call: TRBJ1-1; d_call: -; cdr3_aa: CASSLDRNTEAFF
v_call: TRBV6-5; j_call: TRBJ1-1; d_call: TRBD1; cdr3_aa: CASSLHSGTGTEAFF
v_call: TRBV27; j_call: TRBJ2-3; d_call: -; cdr3_aa: CASSRRNTDTQYF
v_call: TRBV4-3; j_call: TRBJ1-2; d_call: -; cdr3_aa: CASSQDYPFYGYTF
v_call: TRBV7-2; j_call: -; d_call: -; cdr3_aa: CASSLGSGSEQYF
v_call: TRBV9; j_call: TRBJ2-2; d_call: -; cdr3_aa: CASSVGSATNTGELFF
v_call: TRBV29-1; j_call: TRBJ1-2; d_call: TRBD1; cdr3_aa: CSVGQARGYTF
v_call: TRBV19; j_call: TRBJ1-1; d_call: -; cdr3_aa: CASSMGPLRHTEAFF
v_call: TRBV29-1; j_call: TRBJ2-3; d_call: TRBD2; cdr3_aa: CSVETTKTSGSTDTQYF
v_call: TRBV5-6; j_call: -; d_call: TRBD2; cdr3_aa: CASSLGGRGSYEQYF
v_call: TRBV19; j_call: TRBJ2-1; d_call: TRBD2; cdr3_aa: CASSPWASGVLSSYNEQFF
v_call: TRBV5-6; j_call: TRBJ2-7; d_call: TRBD1; cdr3_aa: CASSTGTGAYEQYF
v_call: TRBV5-1; j_call: TRBJ2-7; d_call: TRBD2; cdr3_aa: CASSLGRASDEQYF
v_call: TRBV25-1; j_call: TRBJ1-4; d_call: -; cdr3_aa: CASSEYEHRAGDEKLFF
v_call: TRBV10-2; j_call: TRBJ2-3; d_call: TRBD2; cdr3_aa: CASSVNSLGGSTDTQYF
v_call: TRBV29-1; j_call: TRBJ2-1; d_call: -; cdr3_aa: CSVEEVSYNEQFF
v_call: TRBV14; j_call: TRBJ2-1; d_call: TRBD2; cdr3_aa: CASKTGTSASNEQFF
v_call: TRBV4-1; j_call: TRBJ1-3; d_call: TRBD1; cdr3_aa: CASSQGQGERNTIYF
v_call: TRBV27; j_call: TRBJ2-7; d_call: -; cdr3_aa: CASSLGHEQYF
v_call: TRBV5-5; j_call: TRBJ2-6; d_call: -; cdr3_aa: CASRGTVTGANVLTF
v_call: TRBV28; j_call: TRBJ2-7; d_call: -; cdr3_aa: CASSSLLEGEQYF